This is a list of T cell receptor beta chains from one sample in a study of cytomegalovirus exposure and HLA in healthy donors. TCRdb keeps only in-frame clones here, not all; method: immunoSEQ multiplex PCR. Of around 140,000 clones listed, about four fifths are singletons. The sequencing input was PBMCs. Receptors were obtained from a male donor in good health and CMV-seronegative. Each CDR3 is given with its conserved first and last residue. The order of the fields is CDR3 protein, CDR3 DNA, CDR3 length, J gene, V gene, D gene, clone size. D genes are given only for firm matches. The size entry is marked missing in some rows and otherwise reads once, few, many or a size class.

CDR3aa: CASSSRGALSETQYF
CDR3nt: TGTGCCAGTAGTTCACGGGGGGCGCTCTCTGAGACCCAGTACTTC
len: 15
j_gene: TRBJ2-5
v_gene: TRBV19
d_gene: .
abundance: few

CDR3aa: CASSPQGGVGSYNSPLHF
CDR3nt: TGTGCCAGCAGCCCCCAGGGAGGCGTAGGGTCCTATAATTCACCCCTCCACTTT
len: 18
j_gene: TRBJ1-6
v_gene: TRBV9
d_gene: .
abundance: .

CDR3aa: CASSLLTRSNEKLFF
CDR3nt: TGTGCCAGCAGCTTGCTGACAAGGTCAAATGAAAAACTGTTTTTT
len: 15
j_gene: TRBJ1-4
v_gene: TRBV7-9
d_gene: .
abundance: .

CDR3aa: CASSVGQARSPLHF
CDR3nt: TGTGCCAGCAGCGTGGGACAGGCTCGTTCACCCCTCCACTTT
len: 14
j_gene: TRBJ1-6
v_gene: TRBV9
d_gene: TRBD1
abundance: .

CDR3aa: CASSVPGYEQYF
CDR3nt: TGTGCCAGCAGCGTTCCGGGCTACGAGCAGTACTTC
len: 12
j_gene: TRBJ2-7
v_gene: TRBV5-4
d_gene: .
abundance: .

CDR3aa: CASGGHGETQYF
CDR3nt: TGTGCCTCCGGAGGGCACGGGGAGACCCAGTACTTC
len: 12
j_gene: TRBJ2-5
v_gene: TRBV6-6
d_gene: .
abundance: .

CDR3aa: CASRGLGIHEQYF
CDR3nt: TGTGCCAGCAGAGGTCTAGGTATCCACGAGCAGTACTTC
len: 13
j_gene: TRBJ2-7
v_gene: TRBV27
d_gene: .
abundance: .

CDR3aa: CASGFPGLAGGETQYF
CDR3nt: TGTGCTAGTGGTTTCCCGGGACTAGCGGGGGGAGAGACCCAGTACTTC
len: 16
j_gene: TRBJ2-5
v_gene: TRBV12-5
d_gene: TRBD2
abundance: .

CDR3aa: CASSPPTSDRVYGYTF
CDR3nt: TGTGCCAGCAGTCCACCAACTTCCGACAGGGTCTATGGCTACACCTTC
len: 16
j_gene: TRBJ1-2
v_gene: TRBV28
d_gene: TRBD1
abundance: .

CDR3aa: CASSSIRGRNEQFF
CDR3nt: TGTGCCAGCAGCTCCATCAGGGGGCGCAATGAGCAGTTCTTC
len: 14
j_gene: TRBJ2-1
v_gene: TRBV5-6
d_gene: TRBD1
abundance: .

CDR3aa: CASSPIETQYF
CDR3nt: TGTGCCAGCTCACCCATAGAGACCCAGTACTTC
len: 11
j_gene: TRBJ2-5
v_gene: TRBV18
d_gene: .
abundance: .

CDR3aa: CASSYGGDYF
CDR3nt: TGTGCCAGCAGCTACGGCGGAGACTACTTC
len: 10
j_gene: TRBJ2-7
v_gene: TRBV7-3
d_gene: .
abundance: .

CDR3aa: CASLTQGNEQFF
CDR3nt: TGTGCCAGCTTGACCCAGGGCAATGAGCAGTTCTTC
len: 12
j_gene: TRBJ2-1
v_gene: TRBV13
d_gene: .
abundance: few

CDR3aa: CASSQPGTENTQYF
CDR3nt: TGCGCCAGCAGCCAACCAGGTACAGAGAATACGCAGTATTTT
len: 14
j_gene: TRBJ2-3
v_gene: TRBV4-3
d_gene: .
abundance: .

CDR3aa: CASSPDRGGGNTIYF
CDR3nt: TGTGCCAGCTCACCCGACAGGGGTGGAGGAAACACCATATATTTT
len: 15
j_gene: TRBJ1-3
v_gene: TRBV18
d_gene: TRBD1
abundance: .

CDR3aa: CASSETGGDQYNEQFF
CDR3nt: TGTGCCAGCAGTGAGACAGGGGGCGACCAATACAATGAGCAGTTCTTC
len: 16
j_gene: TRBJ2-1
v_gene: TRBV6-4
d_gene: TRBD1
abundance: few

CDR3aa: CASSPGTGEGSTEAFF
CDR3nt: TGTGCCAGCAGCCCCGGGACAGGGGAGGGGTCCACTGAAGCTTTCTTT
len: 16
j_gene: TRBJ1-1
v_gene: TRBV6-6
d_gene: TRBD1
abundance: .

CDR3aa: CASSRTGTNQPQHF
CDR3nt: TGTGCCAGCAGCCGGACAGGGACAAATCAGCCCCAGCATTTT
len: 14
j_gene: TRBJ1-5
v_gene: TRBV6-6
d_gene: TRBD1
abundance: few

CDR3aa: CASSPTGTPSGANVLTF
CDR3nt: TGCGCCAGCAGCCCGACAGGGACCCCCTCTGGGGCCAACGTCCTGACTTTC
len: 17
j_gene: TRBJ2-6
v_gene: TRBV5-1
d_gene: TRBD1
abundance: .

CDR3aa: CASSSQVLTYGYTF
CDR3nt: TGTGCCAGCAGCTCACAGGTCTTGACCTATGGCTACACCTTC
len: 14
j_gene: TRBJ1-2
v_gene: TRBV5-8
d_gene: .
abundance: many

CDR3aa: CASSQLGQEETQYF
CDR3nt: TGTGCCAGCAGCCAACTGGGGCAGGAAGAGACCCAGTACTTC
len: 14
j_gene: TRBJ2-5
v_gene: TRBV5-6
d_gene: .
abundance: .

CDR3aa: CASEGTQLGNTEAFF
CDR3nt: TGTGCCAGTGAGGGGACACAATTGGGGAACACTGAAGCTTTCTTT
len: 15
j_gene: TRBJ1-1
v_gene: TRBV19
d_gene: .
abundance: few

CDR3aa: CASSLVASGGAGEETQYF
CDR3nt: TGCGCCAGCAGCTTGGTGGCTAGCGGGGGGGCAGGGGAAGAGACCCAGTACTTC
len: 18
j_gene: TRBJ2-5
v_gene: TRBV5-1
d_gene: TRBD2
abundance: .

CDR3aa: CASSTGVALGNEQFF
CDR3nt: TGCGCCAGCAGCACCGGGGTGGCACTAGGCAATGAGCAGTTCTTC
len: 15
j_gene: TRBJ2-1
v_gene: TRBV5-1
d_gene: .
abundance: .

CDR3aa: CASSPRPGGNTEAFF
CDR3nt: TGCGCCAGCAGCCCGCGGCCGGGGGGGAACACTGAAGCTTTCTTT
len: 15
j_gene: TRBJ1-1
v_gene: TRBV5-1
d_gene: .
abundance: .

CDR3aa: CASSIGQGALYEQYF
CDR3nt: TGTGCCAGTAGTATCGGACAGGGGGCTCTCTACGAGCAGTACTTC
len: 15
j_gene: TRBJ2-7
v_gene: TRBV19
d_gene: TRBD1
abundance: .

CDR3aa: CASSGRASGTGELFF
CDR3nt: TGTGCCAGCAGTGGCAGGGCTTCTGGGACCGGGGAGCTGTTTTTT
len: 15
j_gene: TRBJ2-2
v_gene: TRBV6-5
d_gene: .
abundance: few

CDR3aa: CASRQNRGPGFGEAFF
CDR3nt: TGCGCCAGCAGGCAGAACAGGGGGCCCGGATTTGGTGAAGCTTTCTTT
len: 16
j_gene: TRBJ1-1
v_gene: TRBV10-2
d_gene: TRBD1
abundance: .

CDR3aa: CASSFDARGVETQYF
CDR3nt: TGTGCCAGCAGCTTCGACGCCAGGGGGGTGGAGACCCAGTACTTC
len: 15
j_gene: TRBJ2-5
v_gene: TRBV7-6
d_gene: .
abundance: .

CDR3aa: CASSPSLYGYTF
CDR3nt: TGTGCCAGCAGCCCTAGCCTCTATGGCTACACCTTC
len: 12
j_gene: TRBJ1-2
v_gene: TRBV9
d_gene: .
abundance: .

CDR3aa: CAWRHIEAFF
CDR3nt: TGTGCCTGGAGGCACATCGAAGCTTTCTTT
len: 10
j_gene: TRBJ1-1
v_gene: TRBV30
d_gene: .
abundance: .

CDR3aa: CASSLGAGTGARAFF
CDR3nt: TGTGCCAGCAGCTTGGGGGCCGGGACAGGGGCCCGAGCTTTCTTT
len: 15
j_gene: TRBJ1-1
v_gene: TRBV7-9
d_gene: TRBD1
abundance: few

CDR3aa: CASSGQGYNEQFF
CDR3nt: TGTGCCAGCAGTGGCCAGGGTTACAATGAGCAGTTCTTC
len: 13
j_gene: TRBJ2-1
v_gene: TRBV2
d_gene: .
abundance: .

CDR3aa: CASSSAGGVEQYF
CDR3nt: TGTGCCAGCAGCTCAGCGGGGGGGGTCGAGCAGTACTTC
len: 13
j_gene: TRBJ2-7
v_gene: TRBV13
d_gene: TRBD2
abundance: .

CDR3aa: CASSSSPGYEQYF
CDR3nt: TGTGCCAGCAGCTCTTCACCAGGCTACGAGCAGTACTTC
len: 13
j_gene: TRBJ2-7
v_gene: TRBV7-8
d_gene: .
abundance: once